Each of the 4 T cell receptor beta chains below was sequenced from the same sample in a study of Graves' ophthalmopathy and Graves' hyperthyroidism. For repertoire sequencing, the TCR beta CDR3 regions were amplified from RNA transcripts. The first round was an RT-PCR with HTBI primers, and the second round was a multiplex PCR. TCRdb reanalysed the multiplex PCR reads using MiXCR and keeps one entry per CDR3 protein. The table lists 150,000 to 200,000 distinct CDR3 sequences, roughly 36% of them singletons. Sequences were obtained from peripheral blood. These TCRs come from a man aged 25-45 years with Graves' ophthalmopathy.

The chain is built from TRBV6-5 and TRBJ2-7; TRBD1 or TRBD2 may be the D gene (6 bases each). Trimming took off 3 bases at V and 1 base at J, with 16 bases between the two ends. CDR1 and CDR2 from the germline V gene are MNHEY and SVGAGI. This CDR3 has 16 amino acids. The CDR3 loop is CASSYFRLDRSYEQYF. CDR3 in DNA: TGTGCCAGCAGTTATTTCCGACTAGACAGGTCCTACGAGCAGTACTTC.

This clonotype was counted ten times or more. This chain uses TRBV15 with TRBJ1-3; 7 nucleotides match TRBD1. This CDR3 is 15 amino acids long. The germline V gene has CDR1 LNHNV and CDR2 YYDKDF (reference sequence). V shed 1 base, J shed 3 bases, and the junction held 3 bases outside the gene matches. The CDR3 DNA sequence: TGTGCCACCAGCAGAGCACAGGGGAATGGAAACACCATATATTTT. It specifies CATSRAQGNGNTIYF.

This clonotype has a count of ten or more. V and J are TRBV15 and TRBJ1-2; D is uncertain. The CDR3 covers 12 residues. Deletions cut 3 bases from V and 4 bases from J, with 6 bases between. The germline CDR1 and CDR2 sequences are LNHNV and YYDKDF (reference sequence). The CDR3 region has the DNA TGTGCCACCAGCAGTTACAGCTATGGCTACACCTTC. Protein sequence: CATSSYSYGYTF.

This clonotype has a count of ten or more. This CDR3 reads CAISEARDHGYTF. CDR3 DNA sequence: TGTGCCATCAGTGAGGCCAGGGACCATGGCTACACCTTC. The chain combines TRBV10-3 with TRBJ1-2; TRBD1 is a possible D gene (5 bases). CDR1 and CDR2 from the germline V gene are ENHRY and SYGVKD. V was pared by 2 bases and J by 6 bases, with 10 bases between. The CDR3 totals 13 residues.